Below are 17 T cell receptor beta chains sequenced from a single sample in a study of T cells in Graves' hyperthyroidism and ophthalmopathy (dated by TCRdb to between 2017 and 2020). Receptor libraries were prepared by multiplex PCR. TCRdb lists the instrument as Illumina HiSeq 2000. The TCR beta CDR3 regions were amplified from RNA transcripts. The TCR CDR3 was subjected to a first round of RT-PCR using the HTBI primer set and the Qiagen OneStep RT-PCR kit. TCRdb redid the processing of the public reads, applying fastp at Q25 and MiXCR, and retained in-frame beta chains. Under each unique CDR3 protein, matching rows form one entry showing the most common genes and DNA. The sample profile shows fewer than 550,000 distinct CDR3 sequences; less than 20% of them were found once. The ten largest clones take up around 7% of the sample. The sequenced sample consisted of blood. The source is a woman in her late teens or twenties with Graves' hyperthyroidism.

This clonotype was counted at least ten times. This sequence joins TRBV2 and TRBJ2-7, with D possibly matching TRBD2 (5 bases). V shed 3 bases and J shed 3 bases, with 9 bases lying between them. CDR1 is SNHLY and CDR2 is FYNNEI in the germline V gene. The CDR3 is made up of 13 amino acids. For the CDR3, the DNA is TGTGCCAGCAGTGATCTAGCCATCTACGAGCAGTACTTC. It translates to CASSDLAIYEQYF.

This chain links TRBV5-1 with TRBJ2-5; tentatively, D is TRBD2 (6 bases). Between the trimmed V and J ends, which lost 0 bases and 1 base, there was a span of 10 bases. Per germline, CDR1 SGHRS and CDR2 YFSETQ. The CDR3 runs to 15 residues. The CDR3: CASSLGAGLQETQYF. CDR3 bases: TGCGCCAGCAGCTTGGGGGCGGGGCTCCAAGAGACCCAGTACTTC.

Many counts were recorded for this clonotype. CDR3 in amino acids: CASSDPLGLAGGPWEQYF. As DNA, the CDR3 is TGTGCCAGCAGCGACCCACTTGGACTAGCGGGAGGGCCGTGGGAGCAGTACTTC. J is TRBJ2-7 and V is TRBV12-3 or TRBV12-4; 15 nucleotides agree with TRBD2. The junction had 16 bases not matched to a gene; V was cut back by 6 bases and J by 7 bases. The CDR3 is made up of 18 amino acids.

This clonotype was detected ten times or more. CDR3 sequence: CASSLEGWRELGDTQYF. For the CDR3, the DNA is TGCGCCAGCAGCTTGGAAGGTTGGCGGGAGCTCGGCGATACGCAGTATTTT. The chain has TRBV5-1 and TRBJ2-3, with 7 bases that match TRBD2. The J segment lost 6 bases and the V segment lost 0 bases, leaving 13 bases of the junction unmatched. The CDR3 spans 17 residues. CDR1 SGHRS and CDR2 YFSETQ come from the germline V gene.

This clonotype was counted ten times or more. V is TRBV29-1 and J is TRBJ2-3; D tentatively reads TRBD1 or TRBD2 (5 bases each). This CDR3 spans 12 amino acids. Looked up from germline, CDR1 is SQVTM and CDR2 is ANQGSEA. V was cut by 4 bases and J by 4 bases, with 9 bases left in between. Written as DNA, the CDR3 is TGCAGCGTTGCCCGGGGCGCAGATACGCAGTATTTT. Its translation: CSVARGADTQYF.

This clonotype was seen repeatedly, ten times or more. The rearrangement joins TRBV7-6 to TRBJ2-3; tentative D call: TRBD2 (6 bases). There are 14 residues in the CDR3. With 4 bases removed from V and 0 bases from J, the gap between germline ends came to 8 bases. CDR1 SGHVS and CDR2 FNYEAQ come from the germline V gene. DNA for the CDR3: TGTGCCAGCAGCTCCCGGGGGAGCACAGATACGCAGTATTTT. Its protein is CASSSRGSTDTQYF.

This clonotype appeared many times. The V gene is TRBV6-1, the J gene TRBJ2-1; TRBD1 aligns across 7 bases. The junction had 6 bases not matched to a gene; V was cut back by 0 bases and J by 7 bases. This CDR3 has 15 residues. CDR1 is MNHNS, CDR2 SASEGT, per germline. CDR3 DNA sequence: TGTGCCAGCAGTGAAGCACGGACAGGCCGAAATGAGCAGTTCTTC. Translation: CASSEARTGRNEQFF.

This clonotype was seen many times. The CDR3 bases are TGTGCCAGCAGTCTGGCCTCGGGCCGCTTATTAGAGCAGTACTTC. Protein sequence: CASSLASGRLLEQYF. The chain couples TRBV27 to TRBJ2-7, with D uncertain. CDR1 MNHEY and CDR2 SMNVEV come from the germline V gene (reference sequence). V shed 5 bases and J shed 7 bases, with 21 bases lying between them. The length of the CDR3 is 15 residues.

The chain recombines TRBV4-2 with TRBJ2-7, with 7 bases that match TRBD2. The CDR3 is made up of 18 amino acids. After removal of 0 bases from V and 0 bases from J, the junction contained 11 bases not matched to a gene. Germline V gene sequence: CDR1 LGHNA, CDR2 YNFKEQ. The CDR3 here is CASSQDLGGSLLSYEQYF. CDR3 in DNA: TGTGCCAGCAGCCAAGACTTGGGGGGGAGTCTACTCTCCTACGAGCAGTACTTC.

This clonotype was counted at least ten times. The chain employs TRBV7-9 and TRBJ1-1; TRBD1 aligns across 7 bases. With 5 bases clipped from V and 6 bases from J, the junction kept 3 bases outside the gene matches. Germline V gives CDR1 SEHNR, CDR2 FQNEAQ (reference sequence). This CDR3 has 12 amino acids. The CDR3 loop reads CASSAGTAEAFF. Here the CDR3 DNA reads TGTGCCAGCAGCGCCGGGACAGCTGAAGCTTTCTTT.

This clonotype has ten or more counts. The V call is TRBV5-6, the J call TRBJ1-2; no clear D. V was trimmed by 3 bases and J by 3 bases, leaving 12 bases between them. Per the germline V gene, CDR1 is SGHDT and CDR2 is YYEEEE. The CDR3 runs to 14 residues. Written as DNA, the CDR3 is TGTGCCAGCAGCTGGTACACAATCCACTATGGCTACACCTTC. This encodes CASSWYTIHYGYTF. Together with reference TRBV5-6 and TRBJ1-2, the CDR3 gives the full variable domain: DAGVTQSPTHLIKTRGQQVTLRCSPKSGHDTVSWYQQALGQGPQFIFQYYEEEERQRGNFPDRFSGHQFPNYSSELNVNALLLGDSALYLCASSWYTIHYGYTFGSGTRLTVV.

The chain couples TRBV5-6 to TRBJ2-7; a possible D gene is TRBD2 (6 bases). Deletions cut 4 bases from V and 6 bases from J, with 17 bases between. This CDR3 region has 14 residues. Germline V lookup: CDR1 SGHDT, CDR2 YYEEEE. This chain's CDR3 is CASSRAGGWGEQYF. The DNA for the CDR3 is TGTGCCAGCAGCCGGGCCGGGGGTTGGGGCGAGCAGTACTTC.

Worth noting for this clonotype: This sequence may be a read error, since a much larger clone differs from it by one base. The chain is built from TRBV14 and TRBJ1-2; no clear D. V was cut by 4 bases and J by 8 bases, with 17 bases left in between. CDR1 and CDR2 from the germline V gene are SGHDN and FVKESK. This CDR3 contains 14 residues. The CDR3 is CASSRYMPNFGYTF. CDR3 DNA: TGTGCCAGCAGCCGGTACATGCCGAACTTCGGCTACACCTTC.

This clonotype was counted between two and nine times. For the CDR3, the DNA is TGCGCCAGCAGCCAAGCGGGACTAGCGGGAAGAGAGACCCAGTACTTC. Translation gives CASSQAGLAGRETQYF. The chain employs TRBV4-1 and TRBJ2-5, with 13 bases fitting TRBD2. The CDR3 spans 16 residues. Germline assignment: CDR1 MGHRA and CDR2 YSYEKL. V lost 1 base to trimming and J lost 4 bases; unmatched junction nucleotides: 3.

This chain joins TRBV10-2 and TRBJ2-7; 8 bases align to TRBD2. Germline V gene lookup returns CDR1 WSHSY and CDR2 SAAADI. CDR3 length: 14 amino acids. Trimming removed 7 bases from V and 5 bases from J; junction bases left unmatched: 10. This CDR3 is CASKGRGGLDEQYF. The DNA for the CDR3 is TGCGCCAGCAAGGGCCGCGGGGGGCTGGACGAGCAGTACTTC.

The genes are TRBV12-3 or TRBV12-4 and TRBJ1-6; TRBD1 agrees at 12 bases. The CDR3 totals 18 residues. V gave up 3 bases and J gave up 8 bases; unmatched junction bases: 11. The CDR3 here is CASSFGIGTGGLDSPLHF. Here the CDR3 DNA reads TGTGCCAGCAGTTTCGGAATAGGGACAGGGGGCTTGGATTCACCCCTCCACTTT.

This clonotype was detected many times. The chain links TRBV20-1 to TRBJ2-7; D possibly matches TRBD1 or TRBD2 (5 bases each). V was pared by 1 base and J by 5 bases, with 12 bases between. In germline, CDR1 is DFQATT, CDR2 SNEGSKA (reference sequence). The CDR3 is made up of 13 amino acids. Here the CDR3 reads CSARAGRTNEQYF. CDR3 DNA sequence: TGCAGTGCTAGAGCGGGACGGACCAACGAGCAGTACTTC.